This T cell receptor beta chain was found in a study of T cell responses to AZD1222 COVID-19 vaccine. Study-level findings and limits: At baseline, just five or six AZD1222 recipients tested seropositive. Clonal diversity may have been underestimated, and the donors were mostly white British, with more females than males.

On this clone: Its target is not known.

This CDR3 has 15 amino acids. CDR1 and CDR2 from the germline V gene are MNHEY and SVGAGI. V was cut by 6 bases and J by 4 bases, with 18 bases left in between. The table came from immunoSEQ multiplex PCR; TCRdb's copy has only in-frame clones and leaves some out. Of about 170,000 clones listed, about nine tenths were seen once; the top ten hold about 3%. The clonotype originates from an adult in good health. This rearrangement joins TRBV6-5 to TRBJ2-5, with a tentative D call TRBD1 (6 bases). The sequenced sample was peripheral blood, obtained on day 0 of AZD1222 vaccination. The CDR3 DNA reads as TGTGCCAGCAGAGCCCTCAGGGGCAGGGGAGAGACCCAGTACTTC. It translates to CASRALRGRGETQYF.